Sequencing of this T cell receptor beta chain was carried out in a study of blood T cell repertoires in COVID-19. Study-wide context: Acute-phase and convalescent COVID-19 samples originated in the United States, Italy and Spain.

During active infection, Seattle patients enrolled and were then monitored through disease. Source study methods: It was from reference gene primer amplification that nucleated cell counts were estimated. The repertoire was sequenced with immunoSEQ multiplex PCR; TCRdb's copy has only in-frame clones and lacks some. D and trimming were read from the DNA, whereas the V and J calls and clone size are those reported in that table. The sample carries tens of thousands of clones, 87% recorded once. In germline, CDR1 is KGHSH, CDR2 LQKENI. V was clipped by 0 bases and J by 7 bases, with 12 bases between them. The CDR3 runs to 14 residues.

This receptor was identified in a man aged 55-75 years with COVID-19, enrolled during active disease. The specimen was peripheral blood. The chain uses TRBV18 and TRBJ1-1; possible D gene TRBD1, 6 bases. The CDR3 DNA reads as TGTGCCAGCTCACCACCCCCAGGGGTGCGTGAAGCTTTCTTT. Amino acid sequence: CASSPPPGVREAFF. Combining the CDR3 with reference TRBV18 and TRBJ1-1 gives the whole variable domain NAGVMQNPRHLVRRRGQEARLRCSPMKGHSHVYWYRQLPEEGLKFMVYLQKENIIDESGMPKERFSAEFPKEGPSILRIQQVVRGDSAAYFCASSPPPGVREAFFGQGTRLTVV.